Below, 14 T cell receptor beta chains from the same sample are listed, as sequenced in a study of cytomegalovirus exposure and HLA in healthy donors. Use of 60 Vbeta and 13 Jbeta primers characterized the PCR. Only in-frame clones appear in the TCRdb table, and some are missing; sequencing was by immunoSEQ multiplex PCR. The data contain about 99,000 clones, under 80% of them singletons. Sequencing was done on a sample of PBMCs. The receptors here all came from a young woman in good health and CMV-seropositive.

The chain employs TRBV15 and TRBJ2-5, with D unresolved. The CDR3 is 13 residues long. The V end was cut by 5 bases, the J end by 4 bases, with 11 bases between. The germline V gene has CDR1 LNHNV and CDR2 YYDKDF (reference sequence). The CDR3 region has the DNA TGTGCCACCAGCGTTTCCTTCCGAGAGACCCAGTACTTC. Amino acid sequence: CATSVSFRETQYF.

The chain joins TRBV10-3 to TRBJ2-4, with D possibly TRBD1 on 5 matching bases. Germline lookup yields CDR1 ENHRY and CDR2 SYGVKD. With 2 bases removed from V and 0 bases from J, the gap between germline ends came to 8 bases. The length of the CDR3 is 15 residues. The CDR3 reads CAISEGAIAKNIQYF. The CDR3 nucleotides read TGTGCCATCAGTGAGGGGGCGATAGCCAAAAACATTCAGTACTTC.

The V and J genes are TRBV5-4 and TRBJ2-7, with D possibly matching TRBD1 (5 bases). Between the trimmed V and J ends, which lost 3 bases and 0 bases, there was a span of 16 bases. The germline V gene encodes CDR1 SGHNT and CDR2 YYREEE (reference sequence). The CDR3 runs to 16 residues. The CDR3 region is CASSSQVLGSSYEQYF. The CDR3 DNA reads TGTGCCAGCAGCTCACAGGTTTTGGGGTCCTCCTACGAGCAGTACTTC.

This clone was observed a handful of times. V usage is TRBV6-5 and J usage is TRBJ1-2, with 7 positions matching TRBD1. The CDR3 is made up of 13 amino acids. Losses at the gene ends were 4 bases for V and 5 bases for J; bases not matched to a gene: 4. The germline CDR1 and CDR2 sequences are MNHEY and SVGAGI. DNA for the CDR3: TGTGCCAGCAGTTCGGGACAGCTTTATGGCTACACCTTC. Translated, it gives CASSSGQLYGYTF.

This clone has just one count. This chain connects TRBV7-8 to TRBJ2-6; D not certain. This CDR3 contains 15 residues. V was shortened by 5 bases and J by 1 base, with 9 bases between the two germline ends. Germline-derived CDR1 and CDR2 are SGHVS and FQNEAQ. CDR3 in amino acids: CASSPRFSGANVLTF. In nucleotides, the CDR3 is TGTGCCAGCAGCCCCCGGTTTTCTGGGGCCAACGTCCTGACTTTC.

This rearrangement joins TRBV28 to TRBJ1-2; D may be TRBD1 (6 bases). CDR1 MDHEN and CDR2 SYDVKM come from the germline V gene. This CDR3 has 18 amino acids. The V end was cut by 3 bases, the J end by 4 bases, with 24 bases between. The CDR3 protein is CASSFSVGGGRPTYGYTF. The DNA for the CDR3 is TGTGCCAGCAGTTTCTCCGTCGGGGGGGGCCGACCTACCTATGGCTACACCTTC.

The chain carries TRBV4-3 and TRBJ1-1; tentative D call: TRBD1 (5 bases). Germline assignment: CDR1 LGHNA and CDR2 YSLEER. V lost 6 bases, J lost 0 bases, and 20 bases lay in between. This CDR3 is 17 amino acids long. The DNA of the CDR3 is TGCGCCAGCAGACAAAGTCCCACAGGACGAGTGAACACTGAAGCTTTCTTT. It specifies CASRQSPTGRVNTEAFF.

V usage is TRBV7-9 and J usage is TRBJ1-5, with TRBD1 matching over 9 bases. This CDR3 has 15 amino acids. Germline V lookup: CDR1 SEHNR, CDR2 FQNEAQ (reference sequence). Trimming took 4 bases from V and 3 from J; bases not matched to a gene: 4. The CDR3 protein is CASSSTGGNNQPQHF. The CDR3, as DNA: TGTGCCAGCAGCTCCACAGGGGGCAACAATCAGCCCCAGCATTTT.

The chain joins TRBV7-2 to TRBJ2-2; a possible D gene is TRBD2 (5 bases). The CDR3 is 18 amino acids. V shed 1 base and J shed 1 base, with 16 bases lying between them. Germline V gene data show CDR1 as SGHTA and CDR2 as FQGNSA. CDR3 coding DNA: TGTGCCAGCAGCTTAGATGGAGCTAGCTTAGGGAACACCGGGGAGCTGTTTTTT. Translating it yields CASSLDGASLGNTGELFF.

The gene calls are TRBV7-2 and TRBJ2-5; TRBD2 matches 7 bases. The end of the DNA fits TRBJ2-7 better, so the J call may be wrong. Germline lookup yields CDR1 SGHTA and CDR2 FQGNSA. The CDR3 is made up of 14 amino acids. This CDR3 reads CASSLSASGYEQYF. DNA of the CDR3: TGTGCCAGCAGCTTAAGTGCTAGCGGATACGAGCAGTACTTC.

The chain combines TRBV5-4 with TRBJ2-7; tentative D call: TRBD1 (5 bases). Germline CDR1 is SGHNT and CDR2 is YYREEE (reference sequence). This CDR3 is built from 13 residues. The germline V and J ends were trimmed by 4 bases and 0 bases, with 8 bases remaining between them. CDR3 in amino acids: CASSRQFSYEQYF. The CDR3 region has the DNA TGTGCCAGCAGCCGACAGTTCTCCTACGAGCAGTACTTC. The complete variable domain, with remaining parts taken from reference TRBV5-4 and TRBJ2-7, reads ETGVTQSPTHLIKTRGQQVTLRCSSQSGHNTVSWYQQALGQGPQFIFQYYREEENGRGNFPPRFSGLQFPNYSSELNVNALELDDSALYLCASSRQFSYEQYFGPGTRLTVT.

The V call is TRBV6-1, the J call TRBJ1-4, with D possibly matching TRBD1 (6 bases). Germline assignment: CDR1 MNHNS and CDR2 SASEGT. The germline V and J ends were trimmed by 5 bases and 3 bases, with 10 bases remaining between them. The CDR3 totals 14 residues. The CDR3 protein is CASSLTGSNEKLFF. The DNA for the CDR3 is TGTGCCAGCAGTCTGACAGGTTCTAATGAAAAACTGTTTTTT.

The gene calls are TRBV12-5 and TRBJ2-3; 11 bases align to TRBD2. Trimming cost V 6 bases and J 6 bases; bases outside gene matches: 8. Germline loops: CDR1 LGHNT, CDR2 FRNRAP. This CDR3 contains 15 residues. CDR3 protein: CASGILAGGRDTQYF. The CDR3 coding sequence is TGTGCTAGTGGGATTCTAGCGGGGGGCCGGGATACGCAGTATTTT.

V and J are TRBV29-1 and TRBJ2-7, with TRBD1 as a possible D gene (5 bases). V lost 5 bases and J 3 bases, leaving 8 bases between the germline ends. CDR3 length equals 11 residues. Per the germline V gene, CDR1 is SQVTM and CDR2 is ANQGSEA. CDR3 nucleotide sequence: TGCAGCGTTTCCAGGGACTACGAGCAGTACTTC. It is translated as CSVSRDYEQYF.